This TCR beta chain came from a study of T cells after yellow fever vaccination (dated by TCRdb to about 2019). With regard to the full study: The SMART-Seq v4 Ultra Low Input RNA kit was used to prepare libraries from fractions with low cell numbers. Two healthy male donors made up the cohort, one aged 18 to 29 years and the other aged 30 to 40 years. To follow T-cell clones before and after primary and booster YFV17D yellow fever vaccination, bulk TCR alpha and beta repertoires were sequenced over time. Blood samples were taken at several timepoints before and after primary and secondary immunization, and bulk PBMC replicates and cell subsets were isolated. Overall results and qualifications from the work: A small share of clonotypes was detected in both CD4 and CD8 compartments, with the overlap likely arising from convergent recombination. Computational filtering was needed because FACS-sorted repertoires could contain abundant contaminating clonotypes from the bulk population. Most clones expanded after primary vaccination were re-detected after the booster (almost 97% of CD4 and approximately 89% of CD8), suggesting broad memory maintenance. The secondary T-cell response was found to be weaker but faster than the primary response, with a peak reached on day 5 rather than on day 15. The study included only a couple of donors, which limits how far the findings can be generalized.

Notes on this clonotype: This receptor's antigen is unknown. Within one base of it there is no much larger clone, and no base qualities were kept.

The label giving this sample's treatment or condition can be read as: live attenuated yellow fever vaccine strain. At each blood-draw timepoint, two biological replicates of bulk PBMCs were obtained. A standard Ficoll-Paque protocol was used to isolate PBMCs from peripheral blood. TriZol was used to extract RNA from bulk PBMCs, CD4 and CD8 fractions, and dextramer-positive and dextramer-negative fractions. TCR cDNA was synthesized by 5'RACE template switching, through which a universal primer site and unique molecular identifiers were introduced. Priming for cDNA synthesis came from both the TCR alpha and TCR beta constant segments. Library amplification used two PCR steps, and the second PCR step added sample barcodes and sequencing adapters. Sequencing of libraries was done on Illumina HiSeq 2500 (2x100 bp) or NovaSeq (2x150 bp). The original methods were these. MIGEC handled demultiplexing of reads and collapsing into UMI consensus sequences, while MiXCR performed V(D)J alignment. Vaccine-responding clonotypes were defined with edgeR using replicate PBMC samples, requiring FDR below 0.01 and a log2 fold change above 5 up to day 15. CD4 or CD8 identity was assigned to each bulk clonotype according to whether the clonotype was present at higher abundance in the sequenced CD4 repertoire or the sequenced CD8 repertoire. TCRdb reprocessed the public reads (quality trimming at Q25 with fastp, clone calling with MiXCR) and kept in-frame beta chains. CDR3 protein duplicates are merged, each entry listing the most common genes and DNA. The V and J calls, along with clone size, are taken from TCRdb and not from the paper's own processing. The sample profile shows some 600,000 distinct CDR3 sequences; 9% to 15% of them were found once. The biggest ten clones account for just under 15% of the sample.

This TCR was recovered from a man younger than 40 who received the YFV17D yellow fever vaccine. The sequencing used PBMCs, collected on the day of the yellow fever booster vaccination.

The CDR3 reads as follows: CASSLWTSGSADTQYF. The DNA is as follows: TGCGCCAGCAGCTTGTGGACTAGCGGAAGCGCAGATACGCAGTATTTT. The receptor chain draws on TRBV5-1 and TRBJ2-3; TRBD2 agrees with 10 junctional bases. Per the germline V gene, SGHRS is the CDR1 and YFSETQ is the CDR2. The CDR3 goes from the cysteine to the phenylalanine over 16 residues. This entry keeps only the CDR3 DNA: 48 bases, framed from base 1. V lost 1 base and J lost 4 bases, and the count of bases not matched to a germline gene is 6.